Listed here are 15 T cell receptor beta chains from one sample, sequenced in a study of OX40 agonist ivuxolimab in advanced cancers. The repertoire was sequenced with immunoSEQ multiplex PCR; TCRdb's copy has only in-frame clones and lacks some. This sample carries about 24,000 clones, approximately 90% of them seen once, and the ten largest clones take almost 50%. The sequenced sample was CD4+ or CD8+ T cells sorted from blood, obtained in a trial of the OX40 agonist ivuxolimab. These receptors were collected from an adult with an advanced solid tumor such as melanoma, head and neck, liver or kidney cancer.

The chain has TRBV28 and TRBJ2-3; D may match TRBD1 or TRBD2 (5 bases each). V was trimmed by 3 bases and J by 0 bases, leaving 10 bases between them. Germline V CDR1 and CDR2: MDHEN, SYDVKM. CDR3 length: 15 residues. The DNA for the CDR3 is TGTGCCAGCAGTTTTGGGACCCGTAGCACAGATACGCAGTATTTT. Its protein product is CASSFGTRSTDTQYF.

V is TRBV11-2 and J is TRBJ1-1; D not certain. Trimming pared 8 bases from V and 5 bases from J, leaving 15 bases between. Looked up from germline, CDR1 is SGHAT and CDR2 is FQNNGV. This CDR3 is built from 13 residues. CDR3 amino acids: CASRPLQETEAFF. DNA for the CDR3: TGTGCCAGCCGCCCGCTGCAGGAGACTGAAGCTTTCTTT.

This clone has more than one count but fewer than ten. In nucleotides, the CDR3 is TGTGCCAGCAGTTCCCTGGGGGGTACCTACAATGAGCAGTTCTTC. Translating it yields CASSSLGGTYNEQFF. The V gene is TRBV27, the J gene TRBJ2-1, with TRBD2 as a possible D gene (6 bases). CDR1 MNHEY and CDR2 SMNVEV come from the germline V gene (reference sequence). CDR3 length: 15 amino acids. V lost 4 bases to trimming and J lost 2 bases, with 12 bases between them.

The rearrangement links TRBV6-5 to TRBJ2-3; D gene uncertain. The ends were cut back, 0 bases at V and 4 bases at J, with 5 bases in the middle. The CDR3 totals 13 residues. Germline CDR1 and CDR2: MNHEY and SVGAGI. CDR3 sequence reads: CASSYSGADTQYF. The CDR3 nucleotides read TGTGCCAGCAGTTACTCGGGCGCAGATACGCAGTATTTT.

This clone was seen just once. V is TRBV6-1 and J is TRBJ2-7, with D possibly matching TRBD1 (6 bases). The CDR3 is 14 residues long. The germline gives CDR1 MNHNS, CDR2 SASEGT. V was trimmed by 5 bases and J by 2 bases, leaving 13 bases between them. The CDR3 nucleotides read TGTGCCAGCAGTTCCGGGACACAGACCTACGAGCAGTACTTC. Protein product: CASSSGTQTYEQYF.

CDR3 sequence (DNA): TGTGCCAGCTCACCGTCTTTGTCCACCGGAATAAACGAGCAGTACTTC. Its protein product is CASSPSLSTGINEQYF. V usage is TRBV18 and J usage is TRBJ2-7; D remains unclear. The CDR3 contains 16 residues. Germline CDR1 is KGHSH and CDR2 is LQKENI. The germline V and J ends were trimmed by 3 bases and 5 bases, with 20 bases remaining between them.

The CDR3 loop reads CATSRVSLQRGYEQYF. The DNA for the CDR3 is TGTGCCACCAGCAGAGTTTCCCTCCAGCGGGGCTACGAGCAGTACTTC. The gene calls are TRBV15 and TRBJ2-7, with TRBD2 identical over 7 bases. Trimming at V came to 1 base and at J to 3 bases, leaving 9 bases not matched to a gene. The CDR3 is made up of 16 amino acids. Germline lookup yields CDR1 LNHNV and CDR2 YYDKDF (reference sequence).

The rearrangement uses TRBV28 and TRBJ1-6; 10 nucleotides agree with TRBD1. V shed 4 bases and J 7 bases; nucleotides not matched to a gene: 1. This CDR3 has 14 residues. Germline CDR1 and CDR2: MDHEN and SYDVKM. In DNA form, the CDR3 reads TGTGCCAGCAGTTCGGGACAGGGGAATTCACCCCTCCACTTT. Its translation is CASSSGQGNSPLHF.

The rearrangement uses TRBV7-2 and TRBJ2-5; TRBD1 agrees at 9 bases. The J call may be incorrect, as the DNA end agrees better with TRBJ2-7. This CDR3 is built from 15 residues. Germline assignment: CDR1 SGHTA and CDR2 FQGNSA. CDR3 protein: CASSLGTGSGYEQYF. The CDR3 nucleotides read TGTGCCAGCAGCCTCGGGACAGGGTCGGGCTACGAGCAGTACTTC.

The chain recombines TRBV5-1 with TRBJ1-1; no reliable D call. V lost 0 bases and J lost 0, with 12 bases in between. This CDR3 spans 16 amino acids. Germline V gives CDR1 SGHRS, CDR2 YFSETQ. Here the CDR3 reads CASSLGLMGMNTEAFF. The CDR3 DNA reads TGCGCCAGCAGCTTGGGCCTGATGGGGATGAACACTGAAGCTTTCTTT.

The chain couples TRBV10-1 to TRBJ2-7; the D gene is possibly TRBD1 (6 bases). Germline CDR1 and CDR2: WNHNN and SYGVQD (reference sequence). V shed 8 bases and J shed 1 base, with 12 bases lying between them. This CDR3 has 13 residues. The CDR3 nucleotides are TGCGCCAGCTCCGACAGGTTTTCCTACGAGCAGTACTTC. Protein: CASSDRFSYEQYF.

The chain employs TRBV7-8 and TRBJ2-7, with D possibly TRBD2 on 6 matching bases. Deletions cut 1 base from V and 2 bases from J, with 12 bases between. The CDR3 covers 15 residues. Germline lookup yields CDR1 SGHVS and CDR2 FQNEAQ. This chain's CDR3 is CASSLDGTGAYEQYF. The CDR3 nucleotides read TGTGCCAGCAGCTTAGACGGGACTGGGGCCTACGAGCAGTACTTC.

This clone came up a few times. The chain combines TRBV7-9 with TRBJ2-5, with D perhaps matching TRBD2 (5 bases). This CDR3 spans 14 amino acids. Germline lookup yields CDR1 SEHNR and CDR2 FQNEAQ (reference sequence). The germline V and J ends were trimmed by 4 bases and 5 bases, with 14 bases remaining between them. CDR3 loop: CASSSDLGEETQYF. CDR3 bases: TGTGCCAGCAGCTCGGACCTGGGAGAGGAGACCCAGTACTTC. The full variable domain, completed using reference TRBV7-9 and TRBJ2-5, is DTGVSQNPRHKITKRGQNVTFRCDPISEHNRLYWYRQTLGQGPEFLTYFQNEAQLEKSRLLSDRFSAERPKGSFSTLEIQRTEQGDSAMYLCASSSDLGEETQYFGPGTRLLVL.

The chain carries TRBV23-1 and TRBJ2-2; D unclear. TRBV23-1 is assigned to the ORF class and has an uncertain function. V lost 0 bases and J lost 2, with 10 bases in between. This CDR3 contains 16 residues. The CDR3 spells CASSQSSGPNTGELFF. CDR3 DNA sequence: TGCGCCAGCAGTCAATCCTCCGGGCCTAACACCGGGGAGCTGTTTTTT.

The chain has TRBV6-1 and TRBJ2-7; a weak D match, TRBD2 (6 bases). Trimming removed 9 bases at V and 4 bases at J, with 16 bases between. CDR1 is MNHNS and CDR2 is SASEGT in the germline V gene. The CDR3 runs to 13 residues. This chain's CDR3 is CASAWGVQYEQYF. The CDR3 nucleotides are TGTGCCAGTGCTTGGGGGGTTCAGTACGAGCAGTACTTC.